There are a few counts of the clone carrying this TCR beta chain. TCRdb fed the RT-PCR reads into MiXCR, producing one record per CDR3 protein. The table lists hundreds of thousands of distinct CDR3 sequences, 11% to 15% of them singletons. Sequenced input: memory CD4+ T cells from blood. This receptor was identified in a female donor in good health, serving as a healthy control.

The CDR3 protein is CASSVRRTGIVNTGELFF. The CDR3, as DNA: TGTGCCAGCAGCGTCCGACGGACAGGGATCGTTAACACCGGGGAGCTGTTTTTT. The gene calls are TRBV27 and TRBJ2-2, with TRBD1 identical over 8 bases. With 6 bases clipped from V and 2 bases from J, the junction kept 14 bases outside the gene matches. CDR3 size: 18 residues. Germline CDR1 and CDR2: MNHEY and SMNVEV (reference sequence).